These T cell receptor beta chains were read from a single sample in a study of T cells expressing NK-cell markers. TCRdb re-called the 5' RACE reads, yielding one record per CDR3 amino acid sequence without DNA. The sample table includes a few hundred thousand distinct CDR3 sequences. Sequenced sample: blood T cells: a sorted CD56 or NKG2C T cell subset, CD4+ or CD8+ T cells, or bulk PBMC T cells (not recorded which). These receptor sequences come from a man aged 18 to 69 in good health. Both conserved end residues are part of each CDR3. Size is omitted from some rows. Given values are once, few, many or a class for expanded clones.

j_gene: TRBJ1-2; v_gene: TRBV5-1; abundance: NA; CDR3aa: CASSLIGFDGYTF
j_gene: TRBJ1-5; v_gene: TRBV6-5; abundance: NA; CDR3aa: CASSPTLPQYTSNQPQHF
j_gene: TRBJ1-2; v_gene: TRBV5-1; abundance: NA; CDR3aa: CASSLVVGHGYTF
j_gene: TRBJ2-3; v_gene: TRBV7-2; abundance: NA; CDR3aa: CASSRTGQRTDTQYF
j_gene: TRBJ2-3; v_gene: TRBV9; abundance: NA; CDR3aa: CASSALARWTDTQYF
j_gene: TRBJ1-5; v_gene: TRBV7-8; abundance: NA; CDR3aa: CASSLRTGSGQPQHF
j_gene: TRBJ2-5; v_gene: TRBV7-2; abundance: NA; CDR3aa: CASSPKGWGETQYF
j_gene: TRBJ2-5; v_gene: TRBV3-1; abundance: NA; CDR3aa: CASSQLDTQETQYF
j_gene: TRBJ1-4; v_gene: TRBV5-1; abundance: NA; CDR3aa: CASRDRGFGNEKLFF
j_gene: TRBJ2-5; v_gene: TRBV29-1; abundance: NA; CDR3aa: CSVEEQVHGETQYF
j_gene: TRBJ2-7; v_gene: TRBV14; abundance: NA; CDR3aa: CASSRQQGGFEQYF
j_gene: TRBJ2-7; v_gene: TRBV7-2; abundance: NA; CDR3aa: CASSFYSIGGYEQYF
j_gene: TRBJ1-6; v_gene: TRBV19; abundance: NA; CDR3aa: CASGSRDSPLHF
j_gene: TRBJ2-7; v_gene: TRBV9; abundance: NA; CDR3aa: CASSVSTMGEQYF
j_gene: TRBJ2-7; v_gene: TRBV19; abundance: NA; CDR3aa: CASEDRGRGIEQYF
j_gene: TRBJ2-3; v_gene: TRBV24-1; abundance: NA; CDR3aa: CATSDRGATDTQYF
j_gene: TRBJ2-3; v_gene: TRBV7-8; abundance: medium-sized; CDR3aa: CASRPGQGRNTQYF
j_gene: TRBJ2-7; v_gene: TRBV5-1; abundance: NA; CDR3aa: CASSPGQGRREVQYF
j_gene: TRBJ1-6; v_gene: TRBV12-3/TRBV12-4; abundance: NA; CDR3aa: CASSPDRTRISPLHF
j_gene: TRBJ2-5; v_gene: TRBV7-9; abundance: NA; CDR3aa: CASSSSGGETQYF